This T cell receptor beta chain was recorded in a study of shared clonotypes between healthy human individuals. General study results and limits: Clonotype sharing levels among donors were expected to vary with sequencing depth.

The method was immunoSEQ multiplex PCR; TCRdb's version includes in-frame clones alone and lacks a portion of them. The repertoire has hundreds of thousands of clones, 60% to 85% of them found once; the top ten carry under 15%. The CDR3 consists of 14 residues. Germline CDR1 SGHTA, CDR2 FQGNSA. V lost 3 bases and J lost 6, with 11 bases in between. Donors were healthy HIV-negative adults without recently reported acute infections or vaccinations. The donor cohort consisted entirely of Caucasian adults residing in Nashville, Tennessee. Worth noting for this clone: No antigen is known for it.

The receptor's source is a woman in her forties in good health. Some clones in this sample may be carry-over from other donors' samples. V and J are TRBV7-2 and TRBJ1-4; a possible D gene is TRBD1 (5 bases). Specimen: PBMCs. In DNA form, the CDR3 reads TGTGCCAGCAGCTTTACCGGGGCCCATGAAAAACTGTTTTTT. It specifies CASSFTGAHEKLFF. The entire variable domain, with the rest obtained from reference TRBV7-2 and TRBJ1-4, is as follows: GAGVSQSPSNKVTEKGKDVELRCDPISGHTALYWYRQSLGQGLEFLIYFQGNSAPDKSGLPSDRFSAERTGGSVSTLTIQRTQQEDSAVYLCASSFTGAHEKLFFGSGTQLSVL.